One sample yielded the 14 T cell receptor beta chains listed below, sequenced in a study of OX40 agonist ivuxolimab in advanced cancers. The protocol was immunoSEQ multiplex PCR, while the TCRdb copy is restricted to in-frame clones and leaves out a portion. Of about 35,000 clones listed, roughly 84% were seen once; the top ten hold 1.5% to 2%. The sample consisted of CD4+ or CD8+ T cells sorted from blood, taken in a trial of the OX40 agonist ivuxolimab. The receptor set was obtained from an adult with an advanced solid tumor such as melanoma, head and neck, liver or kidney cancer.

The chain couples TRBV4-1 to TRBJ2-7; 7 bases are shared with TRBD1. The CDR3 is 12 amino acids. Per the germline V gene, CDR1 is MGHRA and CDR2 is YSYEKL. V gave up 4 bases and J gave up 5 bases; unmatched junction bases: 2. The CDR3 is CASSPTGHEQYF. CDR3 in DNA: TGCGCCAGCAGCCCGACAGGGCACGAGCAGTACTTC.

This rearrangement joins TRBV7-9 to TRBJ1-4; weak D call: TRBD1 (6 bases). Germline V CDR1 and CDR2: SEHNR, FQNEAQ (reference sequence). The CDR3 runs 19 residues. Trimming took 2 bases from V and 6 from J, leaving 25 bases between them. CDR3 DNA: TGTGCCAGCAGCTTAATCGTTCGGACCTCGCAGGACAGTCATGAAAAACTGTTTTTT. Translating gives CASSLIVRTSQDSHEKLFF.

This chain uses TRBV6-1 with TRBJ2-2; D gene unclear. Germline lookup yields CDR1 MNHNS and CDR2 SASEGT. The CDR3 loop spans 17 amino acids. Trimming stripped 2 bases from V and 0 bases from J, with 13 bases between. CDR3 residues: CASSEMFGPSNTGELFF. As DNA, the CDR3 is TGTGCCAGCAGTGAAATGTTCGGGCCCTCGAACACCGGGGAGCTGTTTTTT.

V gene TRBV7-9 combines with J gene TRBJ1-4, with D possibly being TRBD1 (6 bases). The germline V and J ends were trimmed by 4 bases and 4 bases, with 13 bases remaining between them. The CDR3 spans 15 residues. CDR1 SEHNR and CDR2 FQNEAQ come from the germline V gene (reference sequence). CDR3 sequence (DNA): TGTGCCAGCAGCTCCACAGGGTTGGTTAATGAAAAACTGTTTTTT. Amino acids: CASSSTGLVNEKLFF.

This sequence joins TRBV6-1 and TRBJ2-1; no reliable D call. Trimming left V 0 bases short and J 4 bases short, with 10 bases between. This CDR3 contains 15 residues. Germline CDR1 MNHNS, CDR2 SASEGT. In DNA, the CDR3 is TGTGCCAGCAGTGAAGCTGGGATGCCTTACAATGAGCAGTTCTTC. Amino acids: CASSEAGMPYNEQFF.

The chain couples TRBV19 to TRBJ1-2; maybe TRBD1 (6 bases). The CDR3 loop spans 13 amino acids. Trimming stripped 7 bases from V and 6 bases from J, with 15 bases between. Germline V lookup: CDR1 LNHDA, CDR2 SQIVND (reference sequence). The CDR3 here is CASMGGQLDGYTF. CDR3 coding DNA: TGTGCCAGTATGGGGGGGCAGCTAGATGGCTACACCTTC.

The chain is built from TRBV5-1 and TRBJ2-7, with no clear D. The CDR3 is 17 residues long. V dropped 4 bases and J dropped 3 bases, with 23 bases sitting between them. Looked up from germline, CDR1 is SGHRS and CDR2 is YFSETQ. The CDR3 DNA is TGCGCCAGCAGCCCCCTAAGGGTTCTGTTTTATTTCTACGAGCAGTACTTC. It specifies CASSPLRVLFYFYEQYF.

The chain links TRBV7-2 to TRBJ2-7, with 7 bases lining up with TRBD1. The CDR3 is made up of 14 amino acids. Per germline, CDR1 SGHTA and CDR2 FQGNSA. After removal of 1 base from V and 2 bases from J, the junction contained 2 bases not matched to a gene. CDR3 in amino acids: CASSLDRGPYEQYF. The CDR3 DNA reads TGTGCCAGCAGCTTAGACAGGGGTCCCTACGAGCAGTACTTC.

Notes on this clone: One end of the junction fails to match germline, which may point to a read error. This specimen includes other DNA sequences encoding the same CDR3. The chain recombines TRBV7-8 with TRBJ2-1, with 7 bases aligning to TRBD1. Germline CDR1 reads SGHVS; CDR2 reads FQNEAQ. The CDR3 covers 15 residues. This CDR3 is CASSISQGVYNEQFF. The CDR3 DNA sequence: TGTGCCAGCAGCATAAGTCAGGGGGTATACAATGAGCAATTCTTC.

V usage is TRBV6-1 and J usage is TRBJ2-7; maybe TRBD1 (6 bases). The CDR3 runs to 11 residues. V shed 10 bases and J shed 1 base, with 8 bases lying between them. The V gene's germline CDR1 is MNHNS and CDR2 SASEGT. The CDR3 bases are TGTGCCATCGACAGGTCCTACGAGCAGTACTTC. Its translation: CAIDRSYEQYF.

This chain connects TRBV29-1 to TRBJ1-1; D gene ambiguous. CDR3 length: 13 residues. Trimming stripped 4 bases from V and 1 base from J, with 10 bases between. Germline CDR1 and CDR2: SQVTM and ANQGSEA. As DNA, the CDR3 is TGCAGCGTTGCGAGCGACGCGAACACTGAAGCTTTCTTT. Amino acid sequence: CSVASDANTEAFF.

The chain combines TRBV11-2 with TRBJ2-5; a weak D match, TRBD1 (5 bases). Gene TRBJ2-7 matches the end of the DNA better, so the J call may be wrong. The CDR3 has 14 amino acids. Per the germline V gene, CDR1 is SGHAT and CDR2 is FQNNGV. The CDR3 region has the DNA TGTGCCAGCAGCCAGTCTGGACAACTCTACGAGCAGTACTTC. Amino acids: CASSQSGQLYEQYF.

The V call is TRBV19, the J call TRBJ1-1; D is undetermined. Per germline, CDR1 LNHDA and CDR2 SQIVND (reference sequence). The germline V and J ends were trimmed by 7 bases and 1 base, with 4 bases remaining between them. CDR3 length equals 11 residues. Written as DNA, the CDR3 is TGTGCCAGTACCGAGAACACTGAAGCTTTCTTT. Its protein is CASTENTEAFF.

The CDR3 nucleotides are TGTGCCAGCAGCCCCGACCCCACAGATACGCAGTATTTT. Protein sequence: CASSPDPTDTQYF. This chain connects TRBV9 to TRBJ2-3, with D hard to call. Per the germline V gene, CDR1 is SGDLS and CDR2 is YYNGEE. The CDR3 runs 13 residues. Trimming removed 4 bases at V and 2 bases at J, with 8 bases between.